This TCR beta chain was observed in a study of T cell repertoires in ileal Crohn's disease. Germline loops: CDR1 LNHDA, CDR2 SQIVND (reference sequence). This CDR3 spans 15 amino acids. The V end lost 3 bases, the J end lost 7 bases, and 13 bases lay between the germline ends. Time point specified: inflamed ileum from the surgical specimen. The protocol was immunoSEQ multiplex PCR, while the TCRdb copy is restricted to in-frame clones and leaves out a portion. The table has roughly 10,000 clones, roughly 84% seen once. The gene calls are TRBV19 and TRBJ1-6, with D possibly TRBD1 on 5 matching bases. This TCR derives from an adult with Crohn's disease. The sample taken for sequencing was ileal tissue. CDR3 amino acids: CASSITGSPNSPLHF. The DNA of the CDR3 is TGTGCCAGTAGTATTACAGGATCTCCGAATTCACCCCTCCACTTT.